The following is a T cell receptor beta chain sequence with its context. As processed by the authors: Using reference gene primer amplification, nucleated cell counts were estimated. The table came from immunoSEQ multiplex PCR; TCRdb's copy has only in-frame clones and leaves some out. That table is the source of V, J and clone size, and D and trimming were worked out from the DNA. The repertoire holds about 480,000 clones, over 75% seen once, with roughly 1.9% in the top ten. The data originate from a study of blood T cell repertoires in COVID-19. Whole-study context: Whether acute or convalescent, the COVID-19 samples came from the United States, Italy and Spain. PBMCs, B-cell-depleted T cells, or T cells provided the cDNA or gDNA that made up the material.

The V segment lost 1 base and the J segment 3 bases; nucleotides outside the gene matches: 5. There are 17 residues in the CDR3. The V gene's germline CDR1 is MGHRA and CDR2 YSYEKL. Participants spanned ages about 18 to 89 years and resided in about two dozen US areas. Sequenced: PBMCs or T cells enriched from blood (not recorded which). This chain joins TRBV4-1 and TRBJ2-6; 8 positions agree with TRBD1. The receptor's source is a woman between 40 and 55 years old who had recovered from COVID-19. CDR3 bases: TGCGCCAGCAGCCAAGTAACAGGGGGTTTTGGGGCCAACGTCCTGACTTTC. Translation gives CASSQVTGGFGANVLTF.